A single sample is the source of the 29 T cell receptor beta chains below, sequenced in a study of technical replicates of blood from a handful of donors. Repertoires were generated with immunoSEQ multiplex PCR, while TCRdb's copy carries only in-frame clones and drops some. The data contain 9,500 to 15,000 clones, 95% of them seen just once; the ten biggest clones take up 6.3%. Sequencing used PBMCs. These receptors were obtained from a human donor in good health.

In its sample, this clone was seen a few times. The genes are TRBV27 and TRBJ2-3; D gene unclear. The germline CDR1 and CDR2 sequences are MNHEY and SMNVEV (reference sequence). Between the trimmed V and J ends, which lost 6 bases and 0 bases, there was a span of 13 bases. The CDR3 is 15 amino acids. The CDR3 nucleotides are TGTGCCAGCAGACAGCCAGGCTACAGCACAGATACGCAGTATTTT. Translation: CASRQPGYSTDTQYF.

The sample holds one count of this clone. This rearrangement joins TRBV7-6 to TRBJ1-3, with a tentative D call TRBD1 (6 bases). The CDR3 length is 16 residues. The germline V gene has CDR1 SGHVS and CDR2 FNYEAQ. The V and J ends lost 4 bases and 0 bases respectively, with 13 bases between them. Here the CDR3 DNA reads TGTGCCAGCAGCTCTCCGACAGGCGGCTCTGGAAACACCATATATTTT. This codes for CASSSPTGGSGNTIYF. The whole variable domain, filled in from reference TRBV7-6 and TRBJ1-3, reads GAGVSQSPRYKVTKRGQDVALRCDPISGHVSLYWYRQALGQGPEFLTYFNYEAQQDKSGLPNDRFSAERPEGSISTLTIQRTEQRDSAMYRCASSSPTGGSGNTIYFGEGSWLTVV.

V gene TRBV7-9 combines with J gene TRBJ2-1; 7 positions match TRBD2. The CDR3 length is 12 residues. Germline V gene sequence: CDR1 SEHNR, CDR2 FQNEAQ (reference sequence). V trimming: 1 base; J trimming: 11 bases; junction bases outside the gene matches: 2. The CDR3 is CASSLGGSKQFF. CDR3 nucleotides: TGTGCCAGCAGCTTAGGCGGGAGCAAGCAGTTCTTC.

The rearrangement joins TRBV18 to TRBJ1-5; 10 bases line up with TRBD1. The CDR3 contains 15 residues. V was pared by 4 bases and J by 5 bases, with 5 bases of the junction left unmatched. Germline V gene data show CDR1 as KGHSH and CDR2 as LQKENI. CDR3 bases: TGTGCCAGCTCACAGGGACAGGGGTTGCATCAGCCCCAGCATTTT. Residues: CASSQGQGLHQPQHF. Full variable domain (remainder filled in from reference TRBV18 and TRBJ1-5): NAGVMQNPRHLVRRRGQEARLRCSPMKGHSHVYWYRQLPEEGLKFMVYLQKENIIDESGMPKERFSAEFPKEGPSILRIQQVVRGDSAAYFCASSQGQGLHQPQHFGDGTRLSIL.

V is TRBV13 and J is TRBJ2-7; D might be TRBD1 (6 bases). V lost 3 bases and J 2 bases, leaving 11 bases between the germline ends. Germline CDR1 reads PRHDT; CDR2 reads FYEKMQ (reference sequence). This CDR3 spans 14 amino acids. CDR3 nucleotide sequence: TGTGCCAGCAGCTTCGGACAGAGACCCTACGAGCAGTACTTC. It codes for CASSFGQRPYEQYF.

The chain is built from TRBV5-4 and TRBJ2-5; no reliable D call. This CDR3 contains 13 residues. The ends were cut back, 4 bases at V and 2 bases at J, with 9 bases in the middle. Looked up from germline, CDR1 is SGHNT and CDR2 is YYREEE (reference sequence). This CDR3 reads CASSKETQETQYF. The CDR3 DNA follows: TGTGCCAGCAGCAAGGAGACTCAAGAGACCCAGTACTTC.

The rearrangement uses TRBV5-1 and TRBJ2-7; no firm D call. CDR1 and CDR2 (germline): SGHRS, YFSETQ. The V gene lost 0 bases and the J gene lost 2 bases, with 6 bases spanning the gap. The CDR3 is 13 residues long. CDR3: CASSLDRAYEQYF. The CDR3 DNA is TGCGCCAGCAGCTTGGACAGAGCCTACGAGCAGTACTTC.

The rearrangement uses TRBV16 and TRBJ2-1; possibly TRBD2 for D (6 bases). The germline V gene encodes CDR1 KGHSY and CDR2 FQNENV. This CDR3 spans 14 amino acids. Trimming shortened V by 6 bases and J by 6 bases, and 15 bases separated the two germline ends. CDR3 DNA sequence: TGTGCCAGCAGTAGGTGGGAGGAGGTCAATGAGCAGTTCTTC. As protein: CASSRWEEVNEQFF.

The chain combines TRBV7-9 with TRBJ2-1; 8 bases agree with TRBD2. Losses at the gene ends were 7 bases for V and 7 bases for J; bases not matched to a gene: 9. The CDR3 consists of 14 residues. The V gene's germline CDR1 is SEHNR and CDR2 FQNEAQ (reference sequence). The CDR3: CASTYSGIWNEQFF. The CDR3 DNA follows: TGTGCCAGCACCTATAGCGGGATCTGGAATGAGCAGTTCTTC.

This chain connects TRBV30 to TRBJ1-2, with D possibly matching TRBD1 (6 bases). Germline lookup yields CDR1 GTSNPN and CDR2 SVGIG (reference sequence). The CDR3 spans 12 residues. The ends were cut back, 8 bases at V and 0 bases at J, with 10 bases in the middle. Here the CDR3 reads CARQEANYGYTF. Here the CDR3 DNA reads TGTGCCCGACAGGAAGCTAACTATGGCTACACCTTC.

This chain connects TRBV6-4 to TRBJ2-3, with 13 bases matching TRBD2. Germline trimming cut 7 bases from V and 5 bases from J; bases unmatched to any gene: 12. In germline, CDR1 is MRHNA, CDR2 SNTAGT. The CDR3 totals 17 residues. The CDR3: CASTRLWTSGSGDTQYF. In DNA, the CDR3 is TGTGCCAGCACCCGATTATGGACTAGCGGGAGTGGAGATACGCAGTATTTT.

This chain connects TRBV4-2 to TRBJ1-5; 8 bases are a match to TRBD1. With V trimmed by 0 bases and J by 11 bases, 9 bases remained unmatched. CDR1 is LGHNA, CDR2 YNFKEQ, per germline. The CDR3 runs 15 residues. The CDR3 region has the DNA TGTGCCAGCAGCCAAGATAACGGACAGGGTCGGGCCCAGCATTTT. Residues: CASSQDNGQGRAQHF.

The chain links TRBV7-3 to TRBJ2-2; tentatively, D is TRBD1 (6 bases). CDR1 SGHTA and CDR2 FQGTGA come from the germline V gene. V gave up 5 bases and J gave up 4 bases, with 8 bases separating them. This CDR3 is 13 amino acids long. CDR3 residues: CASSRQATGELFF. The CDR3 DNA reads as TGTGCCAGCAGCCGACAGGCCACCGGGGAGCTGTTTTTT.

The chain uses TRBV30 and TRBJ2-3; maybe TRBD1 (5 bases). V gave up 1 base and J gave up 3 bases, with 14 bases separating them. The CDR3 sequence is 15 residues long. Per the germline V gene, CDR1 is GTSNPN and CDR2 is SVGIG (reference sequence). CDR3 region: CAWSAPGLRTDTQYF. Written as DNA, the CDR3 is TGTGCCTGGAGTGCCCCAGGGCTACGGACAGATACGCAGTATTTT.

The CDR3 here is CASSMDRFYEQYF. The CDR3 bases are TGTGCCAGTAGTATGGACAGGTTCTACGAGCAGTACTTC. The chain has TRBV19 and TRBJ2-7, with 7 nucleotides matching TRBD1. This CDR3 region has 13 residues. Trimming at V came to 3 bases and at J to 3 bases, leaving 2 bases not matched to a gene. Germline CDR1 is LNHDA and CDR2 is SQIVND (reference sequence).

Here the CDR3 reads CASSLAPIGQGYGYTF. DNA for the CDR3: TGTGCCAGCAGCTTAGCACCGATAGGACAGGGTTATGGCTACACCTTC. The chain carries TRBV11-3 and TRBJ1-2, with 8 positions matching TRBD1. From germline, CDR1 is SGHNT and CDR2 YENEEA. V was pared by 1 base and J by 5 bases, with 9 bases of the junction left unmatched. The CDR3 extends over 16 amino acids. Supplemented by reference TRBV11-3 and TRBJ1-2, the full variable domain reads EAGVVQSPRYKIIEKKQPVAFWCNPISGHNTLYWYLQNLGQGPELLIRYENEEAVDDSQLPKDRFSAERLKGVDSTLKIQPAELGDSAVYLCASSLAPIGQGYGYTFGSGTRLTVV.

J is TRBJ1-1 and V is TRBV5-6; possible D gene TRBD1, 5 bases. This CDR3 is 15 amino acids long. From germline, CDR1 is SGHDT and CDR2 YYEEEE. V was shortened by 3 bases and J by 3 bases, with 15 bases between the two germline ends. The CDR3 loop reads CASSSVDRFDTEAFF. The CDR3 DNA sequence: TGTGCCAGCAGCTCAGTAGACAGATTCGACACTGAAGCTTTCTTT.

The chain carries TRBV5-1 and TRBJ2-1, with 8 bases fitting TRBD1. Germline values: CDR1 SGHRS, CDR2 YFSETQ. V shed 2 bases, J shed 12 bases, and the junction held 10 bases outside the gene matches. The CDR3 loop spans 14 amino acids. The DNA of the CDR3 is TGCGCCAGCAGCTTAGGGACAGGACCAATGGGGCAGTTCTTC. This encodes CASSLGTGPMGQFF.

The CDR3 DNA reads TGTGCCAGCAGTGGGGGACAGGGGGCGTACGAGCAGTACTTC. Protein: CASSGGQGAYEQYF. This chain joins TRBV25-1 and TRBJ2-7, with 12 bases that match TRBD1. V shed 4 bases, J shed 4 bases, and the junction held 2 bases outside the gene matches. Germline values: CDR1 MGHDK, CDR2 SYGVNS. CDR3 length: 14 residues.

The chain has TRBV9 and TRBJ2-5; 10 positions match TRBD2. Germline assignment: CDR1 SGDLS and CDR2 YYNGEE. This CDR3 is built from 16 residues. Trimming at V came to 0 bases and at J to 9 bases, leaving 11 bases not matched to a gene. CDR3 region: CASSVEVTSGRGAQYF. CDR3 nucleotides: TGTGCCAGCAGCGTAGAGGTGACTAGCGGGCGCGGGGCCCAGTACTTC. Filled out from reference TRBV9 and TRBJ2-5, the complete variable domain reads DSGVTQTPKHLITATGQRVTLRCSPRSGDLSVYWYQQSLDQGLQFLIQYYNGEERAKGNILERFSAQQFPDLHSELNLSSLELGDSALYFCASSVEVTSGRGAQYFGPGTRLLVL.

This chain joins TRBV7-9 and TRBJ2-3, with D perhaps matching TRBD2 (6 bases). Trimming left V 1 base short and J 2 bases short, with 22 bases between. From germline, CDR1 is SEHNR and CDR2 FQNEAQ (reference sequence). The CDR3 covers 19 residues. The CDR3 spells CASSLVWLSSSASTDTQYF. Here the CDR3 DNA reads TGTGCCAGCAGCTTAGTTTGGTTATCTTCTAGCGCCTCCACAGATACGCAGTATTTT.

The CDR3 reads CAWDKSGSSYNEQFF. DNA for the CDR3: TGTGCCTGGGATAAGAGCGGGAGCTCCTACAATGAGCAGTTCTTC. The chain carries TRBV30 and TRBJ2-1; 8 positions agree with TRBD2. With V trimmed by 5 bases and J by 0 bases, 6 bases remained unmatched. The germline V gene encodes CDR1 GTSNPN and CDR2 SVGIG (reference sequence). This CDR3 is 15 amino acids long. Using reference TRBV30 and TRBJ2-1 for the parts outside the CDR3, the full variable domain is SQTIHQWPATLVQPVGSPLSLECTVEGTSNPNLYWYRQAAGRGLQLLFYSVGIGQISSEVPQNLSASRPQDRQFILSSKKLLLSDSGFYLCAWDKSGSSYNEQFFGPGTRLTVL.

V and J are TRBV28 and TRBJ2-7; 8 bases align to TRBD2. V shed 4 bases and J 7 bases; nucleotides not matched to a gene: 15. The CDR3 totals 16 residues. Germline V gene sequence: CDR1 MDHEN, CDR2 SYDVKM. Here the CDR3 reads CASSSPAGAVPREQYF. DNA for the CDR3: TGTGCCAGCAGTTCCCCAGCGGGAGCGGTGCCTCGGGAGCAGTACTTC.

The V and J genes are TRBV7-9 and TRBJ2-3; TRBD1 aligns across 10 bases. Germline lookup yields CDR1 SEHNR and CDR2 FQNEAQ (reference sequence). The length of the CDR3 is 14 residues. Germline trimming cut 5 bases from V and 1 base from J; bases unmatched to any gene: 0. The CDR3 loop is CASSGTGGTDTQYF. The CDR3, as DNA: TGTGCCAGCAGCGGGACAGGGGGCACAGATACGCAGTATTTT.

The rearrangement links TRBV18 to TRBJ1-5, with unresolved D. Trimming removed 2 bases from V and 7 bases from J, with 15 bases in between. This CDR3 contains 15 residues. The germline gives CDR1 KGHSH, CDR2 LQKENI. The CDR3 nucleotides are TGTGCCAGCTCACCAGCGGTGGGTTTTGGACAGCCCCAGCATTTT. As protein: CASSPAVGFGQPQHF. The full variable domain, in which reference TRBV18 and TRBJ1-5 provide the parts outside the CDR3, is NAGVMQNPRHLVRRRGQEARLRCSPMKGHSHVYWYRQLPEEGLKFMVYLQKENIIDESGMPKERFSAEFPKEGPSILRIQQVVRGDSAAYFCASSPAVGFGQPQHFGDGTRLSIL.

This clone came up once. V gene TRBV28 combines with J gene TRBJ2-7; the match to TRBD2 covers 7 bases. The junction had 7 bases not matched to a gene; V was cut back by 4 bases and J by 4 bases. Germline CDR1 is MDHEN and CDR2 is SYDVKM. The CDR3 is 14 amino acids. DNA of the CDR3: TGTGCCAGCAGTTGGGGGACTATTCCGTACGAGCAGTACTTC. It yields the protein CASSWGTIPYEQYF.

The rearrangement uses TRBV7-2 and TRBJ2-5, with D maybe TRBD1 (5 bases). Germline V gene sequence: CDR1 SGHTA, CDR2 FQGNSA. CDR3 length: 14 amino acids. The germline V and J ends were trimmed by 5 bases and 0 bases, with 10 bases remaining between them. The CDR3 DNA reads as TGTGCCAGCAGCCCTTGGACATACCAAGAGACCCAGTACTTC. This gives the protein CASSPWTYQETQYF. Looking up the rest from reference TRBV7-2 and TRBJ2-5 gives the full variable domain: GAGVSQSPSNKVTEKGKDVELRCDPISGHTALYWYRQSLGQGLEFLIYFQGNSAPDKSGLPSDRFSAERTGGSVSTLTIQRTQQEDSAVYLCASSPWTYQETQYFGPGTRLLVL.

J is TRBJ1-5 and V is TRBV7-8; 9 nucleotides line up with TRBD1. The CDR3 extends over 20 amino acids. The germline V gene encodes CDR1 SGHVS and CDR2 FQNEAQ. V dropped 5 bases and J dropped 0; count of bases not matched to a gene: 17. The CDR3, as DNA: TGTGCCAGCAGCCCCCGAGGGGCATTGGGGACAGGGTATAGCAATCAGCCCCAGCATTTT. Its translation is CASSPRGALGTGYSNQPQHF. Complete variable domain (other parts from reference TRBV7-8 and TRBJ1-5): GAGVSQSPRYKVAKRGQDVALRCDPISGHVSLFWYQQALGQGPEFLTYFQNEAQLDKSGLPSDRFFAERPEGSVSTLKIQRTQQEDSAVYLCASSPRGALGTGYSNQPQHFGDGTRLSIL.

V and J are TRBV7-9 and TRBJ1-2; 7 bases map to TRBD1. The CDR3 has 16 residues. V was clipped by 4 bases and J by 4 bases; unmatched bases: 12. The germline gives CDR1 SEHNR, CDR2 FQNEAQ (reference sequence). In DNA, the CDR3 is TGTGCCAGCAGCTCCGGGTTGATGAGGGGGCTCTATGGCTACACCTTC. Translation: CASSSGLMRGLYGYTF.